This T cell receptor (beta chain) was identified during a study of T-cell reconstitution after alpha-beta-depleted transplantation in children. Unique molecular identifiers tagged the TCRbeta library. TCRdb reanalysed the PCR reads using MiXCR and keeps one entry per CDR3 protein. The sample includes 700,000 to 950,000 distinct CDR3 sequences, roughly 16% of them seen just once. The trim removed 2 bases at V and 10 bases at J, leaving 15 bases unmatched. The CDR3 contains 19 residues. Germline V gene sequence: CDR1 KGHSH, CDR2 LQKENI. This material consisted of PBMCs, mostly from graft donor cells, taken 360 days after TCRalphabeta/CD19-depleted stem cell transplant. V gene TRBV18 combines with J gene TRBJ2-1; 15 positions agree with TRBD2. This sequence was found in a male patient aged 5 to 17 who had a stem cell transplant for acute lymphoblastic leukemia, so the T cells may come from the graft donor. The CDR3 DNA reads TGTGCCAGCTCACCAAGGGGACTAGCGGGAGGCCCCACCACTCTGGAGCAGTTCTTC. Its translation: CASSPRGLAGGPTTLEQFF.